Included here is one TCR beta chain sequence, with context. Its antigen is unknown. Treatment reported: roughly 10-day PBMC culture with coronavirus spike peptide pools or control peptides (ViraFEST assay). Germline V gene sequence: CDR1 MNHEY, CDR2 SVGAGI. This CDR3 region has 14 residues. The V end lost 2 bases, the J end lost 3 bases, and 8 bases lay between the germline ends. The sample is drawn from a study of vaccination and CD4 T cells after COVID-19. Study-wide context: The convalescents were made up of six males and four females, two of whom were Hispanic. Investigators took post-vaccine samples a median roughly 72 days after dose two, within a range of 14 to 241.

Cultured CD4+ T cells had their DNA profiled by the Oncomine TCR Beta short-read assay. After culture, CD4+ T cells served as the source for genomic DNA extraction. TCRdb re-analysed the PCR reads in MiXCR, keeping a single row per CDR3 protein. The top ten clones hold 3% to 4% of a sample with about 20,000 distinct CDR3 sequences, around 63% of them seen once. This clonotype originated in a human donor who had recovered from COVID-19. The chain is built from TRBV6-5 and TRBJ1-3; possibly TRBD1 for D (5 bases). The sequencing input was CD4+ T cells from blood, cultured in vitro. The CDR3 sequence is CASSYGGVGNTIYF. Written as DNA, the CDR3 is TGTGCCAGCAGTTACGGGGGGGTTGGAAACACCATATATTTT.